This T cell receptor (beta chain) was sequenced during a study of shared clonotypes between healthy human individuals (dated by TCRdb to 2018 to 2021). With respect to the entire study: A few men and a couple of women, aged 18 to 49 years, made up the cohort. To estimate repertoire size and how much clonotypes are shared between individuals, the study performed deep sequencing of blood TCR repertoires from 4 to 6 healthy adults. To increase sequencing depth and limit assay-specific biases, different laboratories used diverse techniques to prepare libraries and sequence TCR repertoires. Leukapheresis yielded between about 0.9 and 10 billion PBMCs per donor. Broad study findings and their caveats: Sampling was restricted to blood, and TCR repertoires in tissues likely differ from the TCR repertoires found in blood. The genetic and exposure-history diversity represented was limited by the small number of donors. Based on pairwise subsampling, the degree of clonotype sharing among donors was expected to be affected by sequencing depth.

Using the deep immunoSEQ assay, multiplex PCR amplified TCR CDR3 regions from genomic DNA. Extracted genomic DNA from each cell subset was distributed evenly across all wells of several immunoSEQ 96-well plates, and each plate was treated as a replicate. For unsorted PBMC, about 300 ng of genomic DNA, equivalent to around 30,000 T cell genomes, went into each replicate PCR. Ten immunoSEQ deep assay plates were used to sequence unsorted PBMC genomic DNA. Purified libraries were measured with a Qubit 3.0 fluorometer, size-checked on a Bioanalyzer 2100, and measured again with the KAPA Library Quantification kit. Every immunoSEQ 96-well plate was sequenced on a dedicated single-read 150-cycle Illumina NextSeq 550 flow cell. Processing in the source paper ran as follows. The immunoSEQ output contained only junctional sequences without quality scores, so filtering could not match that applied to full-length reads. Sequences were annotated with PyIR, a Python wrapper for IgBLAST v1.9, using IMGT germline references to assign V/J genes and CDR3. Any read was removed if the V/J assignment was weak (E-value above 1e-6), the CDR3 was missing, or the read contained stop codons, out-of-frame junctions, or ambiguous translated residues. A V3J clonotype was defined by an identical inferred V gene, J gene, and CDR3 amino acid sequence. To compute the percentage overlap between repertoires, the number of shared unique clonotypes was divided by the size of the smaller repertoire. Three approaches were used to assess repertoire richness: RTK rarefaction, the Chao1 estimator, and Recon v2.1 estimates of unobserved clonotypes. TCRdb carries this immuneACCESS record with in-frame sequences only. Its versions omit some clonotypes, under half of them owing to an unresolved V gene in the studies checked, with the rest unexplained. That table gives V, J and clone size, and the DNA gave D and trimming. This sample has fewer than 600,000 clones in its table, and around 79% of those were observed once. 10% to 15% of the sample goes to the ten largest clones.

Taken from cysteine to phenylalanine, the CDR3 has 18 residues. Just the 54-base CDR3 DNA is kept, in frame starting at base 1. CDR1 and CDR2 (LGHNA, YNFKEQ) derive from the germline V gene. The donors were healthy, HIV-negative adults who had no recently reported acute infections or vaccinations. Every donor was a Caucasian adult residing in Nashville, Tennessee, USA. For unsorted samples, roughly 90 million PBMCs were counted, and genomic DNA was extracted using the QIAamp DNA Blood Mini kit. Blood was obtained by leukapheresis, after which PBMCs were separated by Ficoll-Histopaque density gradient centrifugation and cryopreserved in liquid nitrogen vapor phase. This clone has more than one count but fewer than ten. Its cognate antigen has yet to be identified. Per-base qualities were not stored, and no clone one base away is much larger.

This TCR was sampled from a woman aged 40 to 50 in good health. Some clones in this sample may be carry-over from other donors' samples. The chain couples TRBV4-2 to TRBJ2-5, with 9 bases matching TRBD2. The J call is uncertain, as TRBJ2-7 better fits the DNA end. Source material: PBMCs. The CDR3 reads CASSQEWAGGPFVHEQYF. The sequenced DNA: TGTGCCAGCAGCCAAGAGTGGGCGGGAGGGCCTTTCGTACACGAGCAGTACTTC.